This TCR beta chain was sequenced during a study of identical twins. It was template switching that added a universal primer site, and there were unique molecular identifiers on the cDNA. One entry per CDR3 protein results from TCRdb running MiXCR on the 5' RACE reads. The sample consists of approximately 500,000 distinct CDR3 sequences, about 24% of them appearing once. Germline values: CDR1 MNHEY, CDR2 SVGAGI. Germline trimming cut 0 bases from V and 3 bases from J; bases unmatched to any gene: 1. CDR3 length: 14 amino acids. In its sample, this clonotype was seen a few times. This sample also belongs to another study, concerning T cells expressing NK-cell markers.

The receptor comes from a woman between 18 and 29 years old in good health. The sequenced material came from CD4+ T cells sorted from blood. The chain is built from TRBV6-5 and TRBJ1-1, with TRBD1 identical over 7 bases. The DNA for the CDR3 is TGTGCCAGCAGTTACTCTACAGGGGACACTGAAGCTTTCTTT. Translating gives CASSYSTGDTEAFF.